Listed below are T cell receptor beta chains from one sample, sequenced in a study of tumor and adjacent non-tumor tissue in lung cancer. TCRdb reprocessed the multiplex PCR reads with MiXCR, giving one entry per CDR3 protein. The sample has roughly 120,000 distinct CDR3 sequences, approximately 84% seen once; the top ten hold about 23%. Sequenced sample: lung tumor tissue. The source of these receptors is a man aged 65 to 79 with non-small cell lung cancer. Both conserved end residues are part of each CDR3. D genes are given only for firm matches. The listing skips clone size in some rows; elsewhere it reads once, few, many or a size class.

V gene: TRBV5-1; clone size: many; J gene: TRBJ1-1; D gene: .; CDR3 protein: CASGPTGLNTEAFF; CDR3 DNA: TGCGCCAGCGGACCAACAGGGCTGAACACTGAAGCTTTCTTT
V gene: TRBV4-3; clone size: .; J gene: TRBJ2-3; D gene: TRBD2; CDR3 protein: CASSRRLAGVAYMQYF; CDR3 DNA: TGCGCCAGCAGCCGTAGACTAGCGGGAGTGGCATATATGCAGTATTTT
V gene: TRBV4-1; clone size: .; J gene: TRBJ2-5; D gene: .; CDR3 protein: CATSQQWGQETQYF; CDR3 DNA: TGTGCTACCAGCCAACAGTGGGGGCAAGAGACTCAGTACTTC
V gene: TRBV9; clone size: .; J gene: TRBJ2-5; D gene: TRBD2; CDR3 protein: CASSASGRGIGETQYF; CDR3 DNA: TGTGCCAGCAGCGCTAGCGGGAGGGGGATAGGGGAGACCCAGTACTTT
V gene: TRBV11-1; clone size: .; J gene: TRBJ2-1; D gene: .; CDR3 protein: CASSPRPGEGPHEQFF; CDR3 DNA: TGTGCCAGCAGTCCCCGGCCGGGAGAGGGGCCACATGAGCAATTCTTC
V gene: TRBV6-1; clone size: .; J gene: TRBJ1-1; D gene: .; CDR3 protein: CASNERSRVNTEAFF; CDR3 DNA: TGTGCCAGCAATGAGAGGAGTAGGGTTAACACTGAAGCTTTCTTT
V gene: TRBV5-4; clone size: .; J gene: TRBJ2-3; D gene: .; CDR3 protein: CASSSGVLSTDTQNF; CDR3 DNA: TGTGCCAGCAGCTCGGGAGTCCTCAGCACAGATACGCAGAATTTT
V gene: TRBV11-3; clone size: .; J gene: TRBJ2-5; D gene: .; CDR3 protein: CVSASGWGRETQYF; CDR3 DNA: TGTGTTAGCGCCTCCGGCTGGGGGCGGGAGACCCAGTACTTC
V gene: TRBV28; clone size: .; J gene: TRBJ1-6; D gene: .; CDR3 protein: CASSFGVPNNSPLHF; CDR3 DNA: TGTGCCAGCAGTTTTGGGGTACCCAATAATTCACCCCTCCACTTT
V gene: TRBV20-1; clone size: .; J gene: TRBJ1-6; D gene: .; CDR3 protein: CSARDPVPTSSPLHF; CDR3 DNA: TGCAGTGCTAGAGATCCGGTACCGACCAGTTCACCCCTCCACTTT
V gene: TRBV11-2; clone size: .; J gene: TRBJ2-2; D gene: TRBD2; CDR3 protein: CANSPLAGGTGELIF; CDR3 DNA: TGCGCCAACAGCCCCCTGGCGGGGGGGACCGGGGAGCTGATTTTT